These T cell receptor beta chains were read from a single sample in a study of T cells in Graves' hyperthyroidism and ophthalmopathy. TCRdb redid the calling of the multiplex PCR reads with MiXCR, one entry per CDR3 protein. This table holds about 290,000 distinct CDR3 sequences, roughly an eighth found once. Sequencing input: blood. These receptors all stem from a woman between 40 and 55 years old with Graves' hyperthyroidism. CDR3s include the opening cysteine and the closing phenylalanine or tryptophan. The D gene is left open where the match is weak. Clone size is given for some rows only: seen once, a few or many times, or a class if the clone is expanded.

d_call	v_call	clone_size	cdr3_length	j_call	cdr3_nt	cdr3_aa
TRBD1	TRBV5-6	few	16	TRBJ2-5	TGTGCCAGCAGCACGGACCTTACAGGGGACGGAGAGACCCAGTACTTC	CASSTDLTGDGETQYF
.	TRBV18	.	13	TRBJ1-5	TGTGCCAGCTCACTTGGGCTTAGTCAGCCCCAGCATTTT	CASSLGLSQPQHF
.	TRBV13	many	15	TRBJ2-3	TGTGCCAGCAGCCCCCACGGAGGTTCCACAGATACGCAGTATTTT	CASSPHGGSTDTQYF
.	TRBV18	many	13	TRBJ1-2	TGTGCCAGCTCACCAGGGGACCCGTTCCGTTACACCTTC	CASSPGDPFRYTF
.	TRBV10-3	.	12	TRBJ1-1	TGTGCCATCAGTGGCGGGGTTACTGAAGCTTTCTTT	CAISGGVTEAFF
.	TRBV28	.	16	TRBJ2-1	TGTGCCAGCAGTTTATTTTCGGTCCAGCGGCCCAATGAGCAGTTCTTC	CASSLFSVQRPNEQFF
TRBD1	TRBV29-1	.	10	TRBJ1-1	TGCAGCGGAGGGGACAGCGAAGCTTTCTTT	CSGGDSEAFF
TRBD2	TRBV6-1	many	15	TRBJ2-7	TGTGCCAGCACCCTTCGGACTAGCGGGTACTACGAGCAGTACTTC	CASTLRTSGYYEQYF
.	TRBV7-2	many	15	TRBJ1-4	TGTGCCAGCAGCCATCTGGAGGGCGTTAATGAAAAACTGTTTTTT	CASSHLEGVNEKLFF
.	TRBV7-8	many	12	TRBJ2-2	TGTGCCAGCAGCGTGAACACCGGGGAGCTGTTTTTT	CASSVNTGELFF
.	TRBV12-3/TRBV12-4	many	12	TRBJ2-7	TGTGCCAGCAGTCAGTTCACTGGGGAGCAGTACTTC	CASSQFTGEQYF
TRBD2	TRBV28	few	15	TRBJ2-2	TGTGCCAGCAGGAGTAGCGGGAGCGGTACCGGGGAGCTGTTTTTT	CASRSSGSGTGELFF
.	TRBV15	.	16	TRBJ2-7	TGTGCCACCAGCAGAGATGAGGGGGTGGCGGTGACGACGCAGTGCTTC	CATSRDEGVAVTTQCF
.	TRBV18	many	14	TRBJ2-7	TGTGCCAGCTCACCGCGAGTGGGTGCCGACGAGCAGTACTTC	CASSPRVGADEQYF
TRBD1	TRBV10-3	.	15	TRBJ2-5	TGTGCCATCAGTGAGTACAGGGGGCACCAAGAGACCCAGTACTTC	CAISEYRGHQETQYF
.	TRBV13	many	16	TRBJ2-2	TGTGCCAGCAGCTTAGTTGACAGACCGAACACCGGGGAGCTGTTTTTT	CASSLVDRPNTGELFF
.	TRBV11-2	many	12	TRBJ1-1	TGTGCCAGCAGCTTAGCGGGTAATCAGGCTTTCTTT	CASSLAGNQAFF
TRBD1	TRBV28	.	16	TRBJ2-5	TGTGCCAGCAGTAGACAGGGGACAGGGAGCGGTGAGACCCAGTACTTC	CASSRQGTGSGETQYF
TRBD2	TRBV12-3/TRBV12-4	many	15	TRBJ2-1	TGTGCCAGTCAAAGGACTAGCGGGAGTCAAAATGAGCAGTTCTTC	CASQRTSGSQNEQFF
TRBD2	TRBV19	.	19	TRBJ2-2	TGTGCCAGTACCATCGTAGGACTAGCGGGAGGTTCGAACACCGGGGAGCTGTTTTTT	CASTIVGLAGGSNTGELFF
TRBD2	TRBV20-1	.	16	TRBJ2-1	TGCAGTGCTAGAGATCAGGTACGGCTAGCGGGAGTCGGGCAGTTCTTC	CSARDQVRLAGVGQFF
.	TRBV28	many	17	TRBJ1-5	TGTGCCAGCAGCACATATTTCATTCGGGGGGAAGCTCAGCCCCAGCATTTT	CASSTYFIRGEAQPQHF
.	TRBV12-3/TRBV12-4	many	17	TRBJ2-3	TGTGCCAGCAGCATACCGATAGGGGATTTGAGCACAGATACGCAGTATTTT	CASSIPIGDLSTDTQYF
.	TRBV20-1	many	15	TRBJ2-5	TGCAGTGCTAGAGATAGCGCAACTTATCAAGAGACCCAGTACTTC	CSARDSATYQETQYF
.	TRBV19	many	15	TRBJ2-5	TGTGCCAGTAGTTCGGCAGGATATCTTCAAGAGACCCAGTACTTC	CASSSAGYLQETQYF
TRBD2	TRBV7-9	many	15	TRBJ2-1	TGTGCCAGCGATCGCCCGGTAGCGGGAGAGAATGAGCAGTTCTTC	CASDRPVAGENEQFF
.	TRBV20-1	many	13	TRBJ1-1	TGCAGTGTTTTGGCAACTCTGAACACTGAAGCTTTCTTT	CSVLATLNTEAFF
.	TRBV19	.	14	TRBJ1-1	TGTGCCAGTAGTATAATAACGGGGAACACTGAAGCTTTCTTT	CASSIITGNTEAFF
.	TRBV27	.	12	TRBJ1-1	TGTGCCAGCCTCGGGGCGGACACTGAAGCTTTCTTT	CASLGADTEAFF
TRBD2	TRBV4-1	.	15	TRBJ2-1	TGCGCCAGCAGCCAGCTAGCGGGAGCCAGGGGTGAGCAGTTCTTC	CASSQLAGARGEQFF
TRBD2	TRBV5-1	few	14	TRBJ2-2	TGCGCCAGCGGAAAGCGGGAGCGGACCGGGGAGCTGTTTTTT	CASGKRERTGELFF
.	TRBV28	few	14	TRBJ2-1	TGTGCCAGCAGTTTCTCAGACCGTAACAATGAGCAGTTCTTC	CASSFSDRNNEQFF
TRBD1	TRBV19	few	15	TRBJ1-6	TGTGCCAGTAGCTTTGAACAGGGGTATAATTCACCCCTCCACTTT	CASSFEQGYNSPLHF
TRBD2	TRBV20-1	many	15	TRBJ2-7	TGCAGTGCTAGTCCCCACGCGAGCGGGAGGGGCGAGCAGTACTTC	CSASPHASGRGEQYF
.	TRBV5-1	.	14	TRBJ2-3	TGCGCCAGCAAGGATTTAGGGAGCACAGATACGCAGTATTTT	CASKDLGSTDTQYF
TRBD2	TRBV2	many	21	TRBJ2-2	TGTGCCAGCGGTAGCCTGAGACTAGCGGGAGGGCCGAGGGGGTCCACCGGGGAGCTGTTTTTT	CASGSLRLAGGPRGSTGELFF
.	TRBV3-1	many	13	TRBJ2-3	TGTGCCAGCAGCCCCGGGACCACCAATACGCAGTATTTT	CASSPGTTNTQYF
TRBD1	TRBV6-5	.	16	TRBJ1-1	TGTGCCAGCAGTTCCCAAAAGGGACAGTACAACACTGAAGCTTTCTTT	CASSSQKGQYNTEAFF
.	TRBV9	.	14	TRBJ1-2	TGTGCCAGCAGCCCAAGGACATGGCGAGAGGGTTACACCTTC	CASSPRTWREGYTF
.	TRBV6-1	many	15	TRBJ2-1	TGTGCCAGCAGTGAAGCGTGGGATTCCTACAATGAGCAGTTCTTC	CASSEAWDSYNEQFF
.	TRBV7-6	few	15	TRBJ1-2	TGTGCCAGCAGCTTAGCCCGGCAGGGACTGTATGGCTACACCTTC	CASSLARQGLYGYTF
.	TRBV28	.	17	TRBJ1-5	TGTGCCAGCAGACACCCTCCGGACAGCCATAGCAATCAGCCCCAGCATTTT	CASRHPPDSHSNQPQHF
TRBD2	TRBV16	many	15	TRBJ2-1	TGTGCCAGCAGCCCTACTAGCGTAGCCCTGAATGAGCAGTTCTTC	CASSPTSVALNEQFF
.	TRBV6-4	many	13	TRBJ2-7	TGTGCCAGCAGTGAATTAGCAAATGGTGAGCAGTACTTC	CASSELANGEQYF
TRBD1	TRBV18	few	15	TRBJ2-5	TGTGCCAGCTCACCCCGGGACAGGGTTGAAGAGACCCAGTACTTC	CASSPRDRVEETQYF
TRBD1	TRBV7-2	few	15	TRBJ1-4	TGTGCCAGCAGCTTAGTGTGGGGACAGGAAGAAAAACTGTTTTTT	CASSLVWGQEEKLFF
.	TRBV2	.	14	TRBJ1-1	TGTGCCAGCATAGGGCAGGGATTGGGGACTGAAGCTTTCTTT	CASIGQGLGTEAFF
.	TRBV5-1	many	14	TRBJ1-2	TGCGCCAGCAGCGTCGCAGGGGTTAACTATGGCTACACCTTC	CASSVAGVNYGYTF